These 15 T cell receptor beta chains share one sample of origin, sequenced in a study of cytomegalovirus exposure and HLA in healthy donors. The PCR contained 60 Vbeta and 13 Jbeta primers. Data came from immunoSEQ multiplex PCR; TCRdb stores just in-frame clones and leaves some out. The table lists about 160,000 clones, over 80% of them singletons. The specimen sequenced was PBMCs. The receptor source for this set is a girl aged 5-17 years in good health and CMV-seropositive.

The rearrangement links TRBV7-8 to TRBJ1-5; D call uncertain. CDR3 size: 13 residues. V was shortened by 1 base and J by 4 bases, with 5 bases between the two germline ends. From germline, CDR1 is SGHVS and CDR2 FQNEAQ. In nucleotides, the CDR3 is TGTGCCAGCAGCTTAGGGCCGAATCAGCCCCAGCATTTT. Its translation is CASSLGPNQPQHF.

The J gene is TRBJ2-2, the V gene TRBV7-9; possibly TRBD2 for D (6 bases). The V end was cut by 3 bases, the J end by 2 bases, with 19 bases between. CDR3 length: 18 residues. Germline CDR1 is SEHNR and CDR2 is FQNEAQ (reference sequence). The CDR3 spells CASSFSPFRESNTGELFF. In DNA, the CDR3 is TGTGCCAGCAGCTTTAGTCCTTTCCGGGAGAGTAACACCGGGGAGCTGTTTTTT.

A few counts support this clone. The V call is TRBV19, the J call TRBJ1-3; D uncertain. The V end lost 5 bases, the J end lost 4 bases, and 9 bases lay between the germline ends. The CDR3 extends over 13 amino acids. CDR1 and CDR2 (germline): LNHDA, SQIVND (reference sequence). CDR3: CASSRESGNTIYF. CDR3 nucleotides: TGTGCCAGTAGTCGAGAGTCGGGAAACACCATATATTTT.

The chain is built from TRBV6-5 and TRBJ2-3, with 11 nucleotides matching TRBD1. The CDR3 has 14 residues. The V gene end was trimmed by 7 bases and the J gene end by 5 bases; junction bases not matched to a gene: 5. The germline gives CDR1 MNHEY, CDR2 SVGAGI. Here the CDR3 DNA reads TGTGCCAGCAATGGACAGGGGGCGGGAGATACGCAGTATTTT. Residues: CASNGQGAGDTQYF.

V and J are TRBV5-6 and TRBJ2-1; 8 nucleotides align to TRBD1. Germline-derived CDR1 and CDR2 are SGHDT and YYEEEE. J lost 6 bases, V lost 5 bases, and 10 bases had no gene match. The CDR3 loop spans 15 amino acids. The DNA for the CDR3 is TGTGCCAGCAGTAACTCGGACAGGGCGACCAATGAGCAGTTCTTC. Residues: CASSNSDRATNEQFF.

The chain is built from TRBV6-6 and TRBJ2-1; D is unresolved. CDR1 and CDR2 (germline): MNHNY, SVGAGI (reference sequence). V gave up 4 bases and J gave up 7 bases, with 11 bases separating them. This CDR3 comprises 13 residues. The CDR3 bases are TGTGCCAGCAGTTGGGCCGTGTCGAATGAGCAGTTCTTC. Protein sequence: CASSWAVSNEQFF.

In its sample, this clone was seen once. The genes are TRBV2 and TRBJ2-2; the D gene is possibly TRBD2 (6 bases). CDR3 size: 15 residues. Germline V gene lookup returns CDR1 SNHLY and CDR2 FYNNEI. The germline V and J ends were trimmed by 8 bases and 0 bases, with 13 bases remaining between them. Here the CDR3 DNA reads TGTGCCAGCCACCAGGGAGGACCGAACACCGGGGAGCTGTTTTTT. Protein sequence: CASHQGGPNTGELFF.

This rearrangement joins TRBV7-3 to TRBJ2-2; TRBD2 matches 8 bases. V dropped 2 bases and J dropped 1; count of bases not matched to a gene: 3. CDR3 length: 16 amino acids. The germline gives CDR1 SGHTA, CDR2 FQGTGA. CDR3 in DNA: TGTGCCAGCAGCTTATTCCTAGCGGGGAACACCGGGGAGCTGTTTTTT. Protein product: CASSLFLAGNTGELFF. Full variable domain (rest looked up from reference TRBV7-3 and TRBJ2-2): GAGVSQTPSNKVTEKGKYVELRCDPISGHTALYWYRQSLGQGPEFLIYFQGTGAADDSGLPNDRFFAVRPEGSVSTLKIQRTERGDSAVYLCASSLFLAGNTGELFFGEGSRLTVL.

This clone showed up just once. The chain is built from TRBV18 and TRBJ1-1; D uncertain. Per germline, CDR1 KGHSH and CDR2 LQKENI. CDR3 length: 12 amino acids. Trimming took off 5 bases at V and 0 bases at J, with 4 bases between the two ends. CDR3 protein: CASSSVNTEAFF. The CDR3 nucleotides read TGTGCCAGCTCATCGGTGAACACTGAAGCTTTCTTT.

The CDR3 bases are TGTGCCAGCAGCCCTAATTGTAACTATGGCTACACCTTC. As protein: CASSPNCNYGYTF. The V gene is TRBV12-1, the J gene TRBJ1-2. TRBV12-1 is reported as a pseudogene. The CDR3 has 13 residues.

This chain uses TRBV6-5 with TRBJ2-1, with D tentatively TRBD2 (5 bases). This CDR3 has 13 amino acids. V lost 5 bases, J lost 4 bases, and 9 bases lay in between. From germline, CDR1 is MNHEY and CDR2 SVGAGI. CDR3 sequence: CASSRSGYNEQFF. The CDR3 nucleotides are TGTGCCAGCAGTCGATCGGGATACAATGAGCAGTTCTTC.

V usage is TRBV20-1 and J usage is TRBJ2-7, with D unresolved. Between the trimmed V and J ends, which lost 3 bases and 5 bases, there was a span of 8 bases. Per germline, CDR1 DFQATT and CDR2 SNEGSKA (reference sequence). The CDR3 is 11 residues long. The CDR3 nucleotides read TGCAGTGCTAGTGTCCTCCACGAGCAGTACTTC. Translated, it gives CSASVLHEQYF.

The chain has TRBV6-6 and TRBJ1-1; tentative D call: TRBD1 (5 bases). Germline V CDR1 and CDR2: MNHNY, SVGAGI (reference sequence). V was clipped by 4 bases and J by 4 bases, with 13 bases between them. The CDR3 is 14 residues long. The DNA of the CDR3 is TGTGCCAGCAGTTCTTCCAGGGAGGGCACTGAAGCTTTCTTT. Translation gives CASSSSREGTEAFF.

This chain joins TRBV18 and TRBJ2-4; perhaps TRBD1 as D (6 bases). The CDR3 consists of 16 residues. CDR1 and CDR2 (germline): KGHSH, LQKENI. Trimming took off 2 bases at V and 1 base at J, with 12 bases between the two ends. The CDR3 bases are TGTGCCAGCTCACCAGGAACAGGGTTTGCCAAAAACATTCAGTACTTC. Protein: CASSPGTGFAKNIQYF.

The chain uses TRBV27 and TRBJ2-7; 13 bases map to TRBD2. Germline V gene lookup returns CDR1 MNHEY and CDR2 SMNVEV (reference sequence). This CDR3 contains 16 residues. V lost 7 bases and J lost 5; bases outside the gene matches: 11. CDR3 sequence reads: CASTLTSGRDLDEQYF. The CDR3, as DNA: TGTGCCAGCACTCTCACTAGCGGGAGGGATCTTGACGAGCAGTACTTC.